This TCR beta chain was sequenced during a study of control samples from healthy donors and cancer patients. This CDR3 region has 13 residues. Germline assignment: CDR1 MNHEY and CDR2 SMNVEV (reference sequence). The V and J ends lost 2 bases and 5 bases respectively, with 9 bases between them. This table comes from immunoSEQ multiplex PCR, and its TCRdb copy is limited to in-frame clones, with some not included. This repertoire shows 150,000 to 180,000 clones, over 85% found once; its top ten account for approximately 6%. The sequenced material came from blood. This clonotype was obtained from a man aged 35-49 years in good health. V is TRBV27 and J is TRBJ1-1, with a weak D call TRBD1 (6 bases). The CDR3 DNA sequence: TGTGCCAGCAGTTTAACAGGGTGGACTGAAGCTTTCTTT. Protein: CASSLTGWTEAFF.